What follows are 24 T cell receptor beta chains derived from one specimen sequenced in a study of CD8 T cells in ankylosing spondylitis. Points from the study as a whole: Characteristic of ankylosing spondylitis blood, it appeared, was a TCR beta motif comprising several highly homologous variants.

Each CDR3 protein gets one entry after TCRdb re-called the 5' RACE reads with MiXCR. In the table there are fewer than 750,000 distinct CDR3 sequences, 15% to 20% of which are singletons. Antigen specificity for these receptors is unknown. Sequenced input: blood, either unsorted or a sorted T cell fraction (not recorded which). The receptors stem from a male donor with ankylosing spondylitis.

This clonotype has a handful of counts. The V call is TRBV5-1, the J call TRBJ2-7, with TRBD1 matching over 8 bases. The ends lost 3 bases at V and 0 bases at J; junction bases unmatched: 2. This CDR3 has 14 amino acids. Germline V CDR1 and CDR2: SGHRS, YFSETQ. CDR3 in amino acids: CASSWGTGSYEQYF. The CDR3 DNA reads as TGCGCCAGCAGCTGGGGGACAGGCTCCTACGAGCAGTACTTC.

This clonotype has a handful of counts. The V and J genes are TRBV6-4 and TRBJ2-2; maybe TRBD2 (5 bases). CDR1 and CDR2 from the germline V gene are MRHNA and SNTAGT. V lost 4 bases and J lost 6, with 9 bases in between. CDR3 size: 13 residues. The CDR3 region has the DNA TGTGCCAGCAGTGGAGGGTTCCCCGGGGAGCTGTTTTTT. Residues: CASSGGFPGELFF.

This clonotype has ten or more counts. The chain employs TRBV7-3 and TRBJ2-1; D gene uncertain. The CDR3 has 16 residues. Germline assignment: CDR1 SGHTA and CDR2 FQGTGA. V was pared by 5 bases and J by 0 bases, with 14 bases between. The CDR3 reads CASSPSGGSSYNEQFF. The CDR3 DNA follows: TGTGCCAGCAGCCCCTCGGGTGGCAGCTCCTACAATGAGCAGTTCTTC.

This clonotype was detected only a few times. This CDR3 is CASSQGQAGFRDEQFF. CDR3 nucleotides: TGCGCCAGCAGCCAAGGTCAGGCGGGCTTTCGGGATGAGCAGTTCTTC. The chain joins TRBV4-1 to TRBJ2-1, with D perhaps TRBD2 (5 bases). Trimming took 1 base from V and 8 from J, leaving 18 bases between them. CDR1 is MGHRA and CDR2 is YSYEKL in the germline V gene. This CDR3 has 16 residues.

The chain joins TRBV9 to TRBJ2-7; TRBD2 matches at 7 bases. Germline V lookup: CDR1 SGDLS, CDR2 YYNGEE. CDR3 length: 17 amino acids. The ends lost 5 bases at V and 4 bases at J; junction bases unmatched: 18. The DNA of the CDR3 is TGTGCCAGCAGTAAGAGCGGGACCCTGAAAGGAGGTTACGAGCAGTACTTC. It encodes CASSKSGTLKGGYEQYF.

This clonotype was seen only a few times. The J gene is TRBJ1-4, the V gene TRBV30; TRBD1 matches at 7 bases. With V trimmed by 1 base and J by 8 bases, 4 bases remained unmatched. CDR3 size: 13 residues. From germline, CDR1 is GTSNPN and CDR2 SVGIG (reference sequence). The CDR3, as DNA: TGTGCCTGGAGTGGACAGGGTTGGGAAAAACTGTTTTTT. As protein: CAWSGQGWEKLFF.

The chain combines TRBV11-2 with TRBJ2-7; D is possibly TRBD2 (6 bases). Germline CDR1 and CDR2: SGHAT and FQNNGV. The CDR3 runs to 14 residues. Between the trimmed V and J ends, which lost 7 bases and 0 bases, there was a span of 13 bases. Written as DNA, the CDR3 is TGTGCCAGCACCCCTATGCGGGACTCCTACGAGCAGTACTTC. It yields the protein CASTPMRDSYEQYF.

This chain uses TRBV20-1 with TRBJ1-2; no clear D gene. Germline V gene sequence: CDR1 DFQATT, CDR2 SNEGSKA (reference sequence). There are 15 residues in the CDR3. The V gene lost 3 bases and the J gene lost 6 bases, with 20 bases spanning the gap. The CDR3 region has the DNA TGCAGTGCTAGCTCGGCGACGGCCACTCGCAATGGCTACACCTTC. It codes for CSASSATATRNGYTF.

V is TRBV5-4 and J is TRBJ1-4; D uncertain. The CDR3 contains 19 residues. CDR1 SGHNT and CDR2 YYREEE come from the germline V gene (reference sequence). V gave up 0 bases and J gave up 8 bases, with 26 bases separating them. CDR3 residues: CASSLDERRGGRLKEKLFF. The CDR3 nucleotides read TGTGCCAGCAGCTTGGATGAGAGGAGAGGTGGGCGATTGAAAGAAAAACTGTTTTTT.

The chain joins TRBV5-5 to TRBJ1-1; perhaps TRBD1 as D (5 bases). Germline values: CDR1 SGHKS, CDR2 YYEKEE (reference sequence). CDR3 length: 13 amino acids. Trimming shortened V by 3 bases and J by 8 bases, and 14 bases separated the two germline ends. In DNA form, the CDR3 reads TGTGCCAGCAGCTGGGACGCGCGGGGGGAAGCTTTCTTT. Protein sequence: CASSWDARGEAFF.

The chain couples TRBV6-1 to TRBJ2-7; D may be TRBD2 (6 bases). The CDR3 is 14 residues long. Germline V CDR1 and CDR2: MNHNS, SASEGT. V was clipped by 3 bases and J by 2 bases, with 11 bases between them. CDR3 sequence: CASSERDGPYEQYF. DNA for the CDR3: TGTGCCAGCAGTGAGCGGGACGGACCCTACGAGCAGTACTTC.

The rearrangement joins TRBV24-1 to TRBJ2-2; D gene ambiguous. CDR3 length equals 14 residues. V was shortened by 5 bases and J by 1 base, with 7 bases between the two germline ends. Germline V gene data show CDR1 as KGHDR and CDR2 as SFDVKD. CDR3 nucleotides: TGTGCCACCAGTGCCCCATTGAACACCGGGGAGCTGTTTTTT. Its protein product is CATSAPLNTGELFF.

This chain connects TRBV4-1 to TRBJ2-2; D may be TRBD2 (5 bases). V was pared by 1 base and J by 4 bases, with 10 bases between. Germline loops: CDR1 MGHRA, CDR2 YSYEKL. The CDR3 has 15 amino acids. This CDR3 reads CASSQARTGTGELFF. For the CDR3, the DNA is TGCGCCAGCAGCCAAGCAAGGACTGGCACCGGGGAGCTGTTTTTT.

As DNA, the CDR3 is TGTGCCAGCAGTGTGGACAGGGAAAGGTCCTACGAGCAGTACTTC. This gives the protein CASSVDRERSYEQYF. This rearrangement joins TRBV6-1 to TRBJ2-7; 8 bases are shared with TRBD1. This CDR3 comprises 15 residues. Germline CDR1 MNHNS, CDR2 SASEGT. V was clipped by 4 bases and J by 1 base; unmatched bases: 6.

J is TRBJ2-3 and V is TRBV7-6, with TRBD2 as a possible D gene (6 bases). The CDR3 has 17 residues. V was shortened by 1 base and J by 0 bases, with 14 bases between the two germline ends. CDR1 is SGHVS, CDR2 FNYEAQ, per germline. CDR3 coding DNA: TGTGCCAGCAGCTTAGATTCTGGGGCGGGAAGCACAGATACGCAGTATTTT. This gives the protein CASSLDSGAGSTDTQYF.

This sequence joins TRBV12-3 or TRBV12-4 and TRBJ2-2; unclear D gene. V gave up 0 bases and J gave up 8 bases, with 10 bases separating them. The CDR3 loop spans 14 amino acids. The CDR3 spells CASSLARAEGELFF. The CDR3 bases are TGTGCCAGCAGTTTAGCGCGCGCGGAAGGGGAGCTGTTTTTT.

The CDR3 sequence is CASSEFDWGMSEQYF. The CDR3 nucleotides read TGTGCCAGCAGTGAATTCGACTGGGGGATGTCCGAGCAGTACTTC. The chain is built from TRBV25-1 and TRBJ2-7; D is perhaps TRBD1 or TRBD2 (5 bases each). Germline V CDR1 and CDR2: MGHDK, SYGVNS. The ends were cut back, 1 base at V and 6 bases at J, with 16 bases in the middle. The CDR3 is 15 residues long.

This chain links TRBV20-1 with TRBJ2-3; D possibly matches TRBD1 or TRBD2 (5 bases each). V dropped 7 bases and J dropped 2 bases, with 13 bases sitting between them. CDR1 is DFQATT and CDR2 is SNEGSKA in the germline V gene (reference sequence). The CDR3 has 13 amino acids. The CDR3 coding sequence is TGCAGTGTTCCGGGACCCAACACAGATACGCAGTATTTT. Protein: CSVPGPNTDTQYF.

The chain carries TRBV20-1 and TRBJ2-7; 14 bases agree with TRBD2. The germline V gene encodes CDR1 DFQATT and CDR2 SNEGSKA (reference sequence). The CDR3 totals 19 residues. V dropped 1 base and J dropped 1; count of bases not matched to a gene: 12. This CDR3 is CSARGPGTSGRSLSYEQYF. CDR3 nucleotides: TGCAGTGCTAGAGGACCCGGGACTAGCGGGAGAAGTCTGTCCTACGAGCAGTACTTC.

The CDR3 loop is CASRQIGTSGYGRTDTQYF. DNA of the CDR3: TGTGCCAGCAGGCAGATCGGGACTAGCGGCTACGGACGCACAGATACGCAGTATTTT. V gene TRBV5-6 combines with J gene TRBJ2-3, with TRBD2 matching over 11 bases. Trimming at V came to 5 bases and at J to 1 base, leaving 15 bases not matched to a gene. In germline, CDR1 is SGHDT, CDR2 YYEEEE. The CDR3 covers 19 residues.

The rearrangement links TRBV29-1 to TRBJ1-1, with D possibly matching TRBD1 (6 bases). V gave up 3 bases and J gave up 0 bases, with 8 bases separating them. This CDR3 contains 13 residues. Germline assignment: CDR1 SQVTM and CDR2 ANQGSEA. CDR3 in amino acids: CSVETGMNTEAFF. The CDR3 DNA is TGCAGCGTTGAGACAGGTATGAACACTGAAGCTTTCTTT.

The rearrangement joins TRBV9 to TRBJ2-7; the match to TRBD2 covers 7 bases. V trimming: 0 bases; J trimming: 4 bases; junction bases outside the gene matches: 13. Germline lookup yields CDR1 SGDLS and CDR2 YYNGEE. The CDR3 sequence is 17 residues long. In nucleotides, the CDR3 is TGTGCCAGCAGCGTAGAGGAGGGGCTAGCGGACGAGTACGAGCAGTACTTC. It yields the protein CASSVEEGLADEYEQYF.

J is TRBJ1-4 and V is TRBV4-1; D is possibly TRBD1 (6 bases). The germline CDR1 and CDR2 sequences are MGHRA and YSYEKL. CDR3 length equals 16 residues. The V end lost 4 bases, the J end lost 6 bases, and 18 bases lay between the germline ends. CDR3 amino acids: CASSLSPGTTYEKLFF. In DNA form, the CDR3 reads TGCGCCAGCAGCCTTAGTCCCGGGACAACCTATGAAAAACTGTTTTTT.

This clonotype appeared a few times. V gene TRBV20-1 combines with J gene TRBJ2-1, with TRBD1 as a possible D gene (6 bases). Germline assignment: CDR1 DFQATT and CDR2 SNEGSKA (reference sequence). V lost 1 base and J lost 7, with 14 bases in between. This CDR3 region has 14 residues. CDR3 nucleotides: TGCAGTGCTAGAGCCCTGACAGGTTTGAATGAGCAGTTCTTC. Its protein is CSARALTGLNEQFF.